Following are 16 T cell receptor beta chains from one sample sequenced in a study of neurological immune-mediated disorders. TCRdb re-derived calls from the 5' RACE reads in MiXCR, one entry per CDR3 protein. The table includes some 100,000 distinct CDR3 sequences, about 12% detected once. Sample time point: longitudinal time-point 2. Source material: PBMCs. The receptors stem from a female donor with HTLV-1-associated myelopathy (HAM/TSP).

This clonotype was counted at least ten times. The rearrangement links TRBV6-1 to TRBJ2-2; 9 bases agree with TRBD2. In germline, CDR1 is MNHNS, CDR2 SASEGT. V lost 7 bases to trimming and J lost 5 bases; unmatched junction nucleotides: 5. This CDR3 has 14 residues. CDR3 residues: CASTPSGVTGELFF. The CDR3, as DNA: TGTGCCAGCACCCCTAGCGGGGTTACCGGGGAGCTGTTTTTT.

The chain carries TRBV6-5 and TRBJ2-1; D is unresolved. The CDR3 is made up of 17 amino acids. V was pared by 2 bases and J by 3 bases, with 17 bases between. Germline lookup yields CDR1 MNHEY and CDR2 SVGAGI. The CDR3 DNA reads TGTGCCAGCAGTTACACCTCCCAAGGGAATCGCTACAATGAGCAGTTCTTC. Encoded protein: CASSYTSQGNRYNEQFF.

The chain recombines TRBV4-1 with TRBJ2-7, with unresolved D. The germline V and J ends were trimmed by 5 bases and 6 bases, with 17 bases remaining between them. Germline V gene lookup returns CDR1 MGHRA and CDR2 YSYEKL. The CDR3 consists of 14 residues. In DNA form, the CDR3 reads TGCGCCAGCAGCTCAGACCCCACCGCACCCGAGCAGTACTTC. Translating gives CASSSDPTAPEQYF.

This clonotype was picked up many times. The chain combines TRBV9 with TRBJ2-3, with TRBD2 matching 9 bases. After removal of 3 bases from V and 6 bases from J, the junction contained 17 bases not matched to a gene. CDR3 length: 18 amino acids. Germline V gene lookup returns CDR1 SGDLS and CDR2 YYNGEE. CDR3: CASSALLSSGVKGDTQYF. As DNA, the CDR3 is TGTGCCAGCAGCGCCCTCTTATCTAGCGGGGTTAAGGGGGATACGCAGTATTTT.

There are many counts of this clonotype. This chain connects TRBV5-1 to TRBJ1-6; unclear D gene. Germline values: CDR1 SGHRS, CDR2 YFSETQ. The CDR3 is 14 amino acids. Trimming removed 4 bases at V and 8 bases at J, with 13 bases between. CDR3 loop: CASSDPGAYSPLHF. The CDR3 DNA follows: TGCGCCAGCAGCGATCCGGGTGCTTATTCACCCCTCCACTTT.

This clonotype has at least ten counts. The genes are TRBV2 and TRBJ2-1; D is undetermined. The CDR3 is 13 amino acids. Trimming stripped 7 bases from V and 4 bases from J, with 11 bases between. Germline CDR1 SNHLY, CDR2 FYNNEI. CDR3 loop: CASKGREYNEQFF. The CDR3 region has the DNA TGTGCCAGCAAGGGCAGAGAGTACAATGAGCAGTTCTTC.

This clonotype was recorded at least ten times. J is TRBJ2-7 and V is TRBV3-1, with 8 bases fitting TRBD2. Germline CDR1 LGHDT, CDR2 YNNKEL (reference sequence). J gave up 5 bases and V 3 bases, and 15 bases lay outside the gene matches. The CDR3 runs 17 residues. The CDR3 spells CASSQSYFGGALNEQYF. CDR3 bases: TGTGCCAGCAGCCAGAGTTACTTCGGGGGGGCGTTAAACGAGCAGTACTTC.

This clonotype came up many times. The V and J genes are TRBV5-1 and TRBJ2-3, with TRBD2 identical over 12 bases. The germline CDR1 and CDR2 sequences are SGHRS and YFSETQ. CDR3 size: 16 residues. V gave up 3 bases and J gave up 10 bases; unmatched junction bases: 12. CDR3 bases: TGCGCCAGCAGCTCGCTAGCGGGGGGGCCTTCTGAAGCGCAGTATTTT. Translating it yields CASSSLAGGPSEAQYF.

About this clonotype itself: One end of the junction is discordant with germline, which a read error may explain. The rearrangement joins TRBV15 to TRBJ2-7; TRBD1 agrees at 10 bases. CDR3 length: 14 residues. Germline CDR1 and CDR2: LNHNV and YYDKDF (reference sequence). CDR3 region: CATSRDRGPYEQYF. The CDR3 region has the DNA TGTGCTACCAGCAGGGACAGGGGACCCTACGAGCAGTACTTC.

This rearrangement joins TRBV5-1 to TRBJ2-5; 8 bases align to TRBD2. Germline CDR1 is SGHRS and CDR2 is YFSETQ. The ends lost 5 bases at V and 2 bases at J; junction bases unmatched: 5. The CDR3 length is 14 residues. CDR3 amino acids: CASRAGVGQETQYF. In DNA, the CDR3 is TGCGCCAGCAGAGCGGGAGTGGGACAAGAGACCCAGTACTTC.

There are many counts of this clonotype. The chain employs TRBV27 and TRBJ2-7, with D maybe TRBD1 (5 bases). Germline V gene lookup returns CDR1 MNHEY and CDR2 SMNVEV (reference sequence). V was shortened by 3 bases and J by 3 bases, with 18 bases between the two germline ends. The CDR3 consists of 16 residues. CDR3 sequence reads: CASSLRPAQGGYEQYF. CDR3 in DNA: TGTGCCAGCAGTTTGCGCCCGGCTCAGGGCGGCTACGAGCAGTACTTC.

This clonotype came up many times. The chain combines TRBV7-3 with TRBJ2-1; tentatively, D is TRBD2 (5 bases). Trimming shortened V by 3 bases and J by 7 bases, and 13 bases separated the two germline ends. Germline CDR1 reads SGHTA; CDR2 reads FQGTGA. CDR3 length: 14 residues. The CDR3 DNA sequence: TGTGCCAGCAGCTTTTCGGGATCCCAAAATGAGCAGTTCTTC. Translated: CASSFSGSQNEQFF.

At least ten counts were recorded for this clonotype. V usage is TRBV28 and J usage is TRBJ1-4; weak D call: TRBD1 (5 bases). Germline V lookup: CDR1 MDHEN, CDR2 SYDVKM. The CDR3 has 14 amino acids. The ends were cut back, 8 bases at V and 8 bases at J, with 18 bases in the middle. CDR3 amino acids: CASRRPGFGEKLFF. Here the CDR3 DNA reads TGTGCCAGCCGTAGGCCAGGGTTCGGGGAAAAACTGTTTTTT.

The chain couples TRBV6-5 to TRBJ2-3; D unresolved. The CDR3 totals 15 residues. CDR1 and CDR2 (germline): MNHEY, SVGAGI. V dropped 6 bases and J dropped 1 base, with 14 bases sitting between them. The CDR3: CASSMHTDGTDTQYF. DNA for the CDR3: TGTGCCAGCAGCATGCACACGGACGGCACAGATACGCAGTATTTT.

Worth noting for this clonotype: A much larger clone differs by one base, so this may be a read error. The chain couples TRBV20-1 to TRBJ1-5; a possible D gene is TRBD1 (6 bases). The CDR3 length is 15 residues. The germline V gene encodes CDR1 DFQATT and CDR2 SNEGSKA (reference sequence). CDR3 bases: TGCAGTGCTAGAGTTATGGGTGGGGGCAATCAGCCCCAGAATTTT. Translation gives CSARVMGGGNQPQNF.

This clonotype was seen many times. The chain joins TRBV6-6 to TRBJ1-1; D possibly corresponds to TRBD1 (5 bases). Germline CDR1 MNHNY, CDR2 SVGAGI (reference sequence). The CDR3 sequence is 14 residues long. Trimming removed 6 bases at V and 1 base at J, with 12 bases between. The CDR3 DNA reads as TGTGCCAGCAGCTTGGGACGGAAGAACACTGAAGCTTTCTTT. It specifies CASSLGRKNTEAFF.